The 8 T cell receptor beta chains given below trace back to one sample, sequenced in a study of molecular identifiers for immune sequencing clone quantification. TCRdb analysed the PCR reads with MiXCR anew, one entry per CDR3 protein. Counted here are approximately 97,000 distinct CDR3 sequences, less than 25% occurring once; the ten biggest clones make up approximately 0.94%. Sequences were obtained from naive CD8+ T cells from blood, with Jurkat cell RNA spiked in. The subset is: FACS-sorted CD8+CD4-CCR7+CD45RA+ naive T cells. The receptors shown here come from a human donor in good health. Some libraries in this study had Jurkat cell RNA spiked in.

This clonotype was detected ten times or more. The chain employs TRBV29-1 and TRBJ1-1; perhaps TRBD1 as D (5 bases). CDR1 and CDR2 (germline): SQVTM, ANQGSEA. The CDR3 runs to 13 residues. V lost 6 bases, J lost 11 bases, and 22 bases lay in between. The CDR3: CSVAHRDPGEAFF. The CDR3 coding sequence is TGCAGCGTAGCCCACCGGGACCCGGGAGAGGCTTTCTTT.

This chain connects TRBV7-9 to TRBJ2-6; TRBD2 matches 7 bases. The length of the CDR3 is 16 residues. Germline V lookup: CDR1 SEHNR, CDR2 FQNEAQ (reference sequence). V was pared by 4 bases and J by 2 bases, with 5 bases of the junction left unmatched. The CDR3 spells CASSSPSGAGANVLTF. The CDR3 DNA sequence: TGTGCCAGCAGCTCGCCCAGCGGGGCTGGGGCCAACGTCCTGACTTTC.

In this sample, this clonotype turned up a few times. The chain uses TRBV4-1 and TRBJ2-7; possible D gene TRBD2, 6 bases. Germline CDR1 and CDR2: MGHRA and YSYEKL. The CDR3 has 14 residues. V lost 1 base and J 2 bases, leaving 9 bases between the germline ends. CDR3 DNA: TGCGCCAGCAGCCAAGTGGAGGGGACCTACGAGCAGTACTTC. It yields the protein CASSQVEGTYEQYF.

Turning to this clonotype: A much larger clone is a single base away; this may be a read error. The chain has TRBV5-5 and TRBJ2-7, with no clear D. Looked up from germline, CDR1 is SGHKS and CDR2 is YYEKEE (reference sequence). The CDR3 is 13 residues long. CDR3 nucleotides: TGTGCCAGCAGCTTGCAGGATTCCTCCGAGCAGTACTTC. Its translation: CASSLQDSSEQYF. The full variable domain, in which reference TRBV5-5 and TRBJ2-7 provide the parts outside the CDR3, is DAGVTQSPTHLIKTRGQQVTLRCSPISGHKSVSWYQQVLGQGPQFIFQYYEKEERGRGNFPDRFSARQFPNYSSELNVNALLLGDSALYLCASSLQDSSEQYFGPGTRLTVT.

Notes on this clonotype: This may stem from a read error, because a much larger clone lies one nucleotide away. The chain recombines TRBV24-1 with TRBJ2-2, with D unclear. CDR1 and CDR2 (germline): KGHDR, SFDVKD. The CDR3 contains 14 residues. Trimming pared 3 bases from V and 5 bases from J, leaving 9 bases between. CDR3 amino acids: CATSDVAGTGELFF. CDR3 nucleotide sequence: TGTGCCACCAGTGATGTCGCTGGGACCGGGGAGCTGTTTTTT.

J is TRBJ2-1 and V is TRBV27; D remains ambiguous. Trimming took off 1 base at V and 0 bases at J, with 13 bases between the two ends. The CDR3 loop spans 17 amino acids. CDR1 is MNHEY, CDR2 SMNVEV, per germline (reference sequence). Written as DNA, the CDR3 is TGTGCCAGCAGTTTATTGGGCGCAGGTAGCTCCTACAATGAGCAGTTCTTC. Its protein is CASSLLGAGSSYNEQFF.

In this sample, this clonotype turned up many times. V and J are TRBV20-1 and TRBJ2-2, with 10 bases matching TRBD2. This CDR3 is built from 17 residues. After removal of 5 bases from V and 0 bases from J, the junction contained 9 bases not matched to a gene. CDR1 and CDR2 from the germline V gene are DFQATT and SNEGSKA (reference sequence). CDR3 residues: CSAWGLAGAANTGELFF. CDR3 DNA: TGCAGTGCTTGGGGCCTAGCGGGAGCGGCGAACACCGGGGAGCTGTTTTTT.

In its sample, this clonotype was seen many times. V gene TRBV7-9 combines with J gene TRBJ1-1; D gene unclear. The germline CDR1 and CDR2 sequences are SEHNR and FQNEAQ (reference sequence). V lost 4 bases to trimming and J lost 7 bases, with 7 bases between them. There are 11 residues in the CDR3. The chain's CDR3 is CASSSLIEAFF. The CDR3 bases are TGTGCCAGCAGCTCGCTCATTGAAGCTTTCTTT. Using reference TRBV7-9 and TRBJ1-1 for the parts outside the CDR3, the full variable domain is DTGVSQNPRHKITKRGQNVTFRCDPISEHNRLYWYRQTLGQGPEFLTYFQNEAQLEKSRLLSDRFSAERPKGSFSTLEIQRTEQGDSAMYLCASSSLIEAFFGQGTRLTVV.